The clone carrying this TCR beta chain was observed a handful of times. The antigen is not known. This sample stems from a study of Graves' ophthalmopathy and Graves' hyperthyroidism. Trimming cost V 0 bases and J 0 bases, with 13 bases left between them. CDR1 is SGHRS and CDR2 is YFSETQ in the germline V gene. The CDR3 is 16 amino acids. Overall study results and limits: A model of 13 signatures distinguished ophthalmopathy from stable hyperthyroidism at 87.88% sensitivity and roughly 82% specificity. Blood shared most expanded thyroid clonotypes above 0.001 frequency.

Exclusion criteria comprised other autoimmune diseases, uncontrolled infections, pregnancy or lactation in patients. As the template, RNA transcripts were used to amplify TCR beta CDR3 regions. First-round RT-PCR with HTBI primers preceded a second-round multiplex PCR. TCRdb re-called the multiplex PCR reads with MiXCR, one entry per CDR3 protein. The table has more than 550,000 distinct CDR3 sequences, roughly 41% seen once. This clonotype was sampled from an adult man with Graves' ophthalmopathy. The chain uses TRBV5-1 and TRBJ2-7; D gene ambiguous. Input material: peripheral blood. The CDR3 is CASSLERGASSYEQYF. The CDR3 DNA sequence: TGCGCCAGCAGCTTGGAACGCGGAGCAAGCTCCTACGAGCAGTACTTC.